This entry describes one T cell receptor (beta chain). Its antigen remains unidentified. The data were obtained in a study of cytomegalovirus exposure and HLA in healthy donors. 13 Jbeta primers and 60 Vbeta primers were used for the PCR. Produced via immunoSEQ multiplex PCR; TCRdb's table is partial and in-frame only. This table holds some 180,000 clones, 70% to 85% found once. The CDR3 loop spans 13 amino acids. Germline lookup yields CDR1 LNHDA and CDR2 SQIVND (reference sequence). The V and J ends lost 5 bases and 0 bases respectively, with 8 bases between them. The study's findings and limits: Follow-up analysis later connected one missense variant in DCLRE1C with trimming of TCR beta V- and J-genes. It was confirmed in vitro that a few of the CMV-associated chains were specific for CMV antigens. Most TCR sequences were seen very rarely across donors, but some public TCRs occurred in many. Earlier findings revealed that most TCR beta V segments proved productive either about 87% or about 30% of the time.

The sequencing input was PBMCs. V is TRBV19 and J is TRBJ2-7; D perhaps matches TRBD2 (5 bases). This sequence was found in a man between 18 and 29 years old in good health and CMV-seronegative. The CDR3 region is CASSPGSSYEQYF. The CDR3 DNA sequence: TGTGCCAGTAGTCCTGGGAGCTCCTACGAGCAGTACTTC.